The 4 T cell receptor beta chains given below trace back to one sample, sequenced in a study of T cell changes during pregnancy in multiple sclerosis. Produced via immunoSEQ multiplex PCR; TCRdb's table is partial and in-frame only. The sample holds 75,000 to 100,000 clones, 91% seen once. Sequenced here: peripheral blood, sampled after pregnancy. The receptors shown here come from a female donor in good health, enrolled as a control in a pregnancy study.

The chain links TRBV28 to TRBJ1-2; a weak D match, TRBD1 (5 bases). The CDR3 spans 12 residues. V gave up 5 bases and J gave up 6 bases, with 10 bases separating them. Germline V lookup: CDR1 MDHEN, CDR2 SYDVKM. The DNA of the CDR3 is TGTGCCAGCAGTGGGACGGGGGATGGCTACACCTTC. It specifies CASSGTGDGYTF.

J is TRBJ2-5 and V is TRBV18, with D perhaps TRBD2 (6 bases). From germline, CDR1 is KGHSH and CDR2 LQKENI. The V end lost 3 bases, the J end lost 4 bases, and 9 bases lay between the germline ends. This CDR3 spans 13 amino acids. The CDR3 DNA reads TGTGCCAGCTCACCGAGGAGGGGAGAGACCCAGTACTTC. It yields the protein CASSPRRGETQYF.

The chain joins TRBV29-1 to TRBJ2-2; TRBD1 aligns across 7 bases. Germline CDR1 is SQVTM and CDR2 is ANQGSEA. With 6 bases clipped from V and 5 bases from J, the junction kept 3 bases outside the gene matches. The CDR3 totals 12 residues. CDR3 amino acids: CSVGQVTGELFF. The CDR3 DNA sequence: TGCAGCGTCGGACAGGTTACCGGGGAGCTGTTTTTT.

The genes are TRBV9 and TRBJ1-2; 10 nucleotides agree with TRBD1. J lost 1 base, V lost 5 bases, and 5 bases had no gene match. In germline, CDR1 is SGDLS, CDR2 YYNGEE. The CDR3 has 15 residues. CDR3 in amino acids: CASRVGQGGNYGYTF. CDR3 DNA: TGTGCCAGCAGAGTCGGACAGGGGGGTAACTATGGCTACACCTTC.